The 29 T cell receptor beta chains presented below share a single source sample, sequenced in a study of cytomegalovirus exposure and HLA in healthy donors. PCR employed 60 Vbeta and 13 Jbeta primers. Profiled with immunoSEQ multiplex PCR; TCRdb holds only in-frame clones, not every one. The sample has around 200,000 clones, approximately 88% seen once. Sequencing used PBMCs. These receptors all stem from a woman in her 50s in good health and CMV-seropositive.

The chain links TRBV7-2 to TRBJ2-7; 7 positions agree with TRBD1. CDR3 size: 15 residues. With 2 bases clipped from V and 0 bases from J, the junction kept 4 bases outside the gene matches. CDR1 and CDR2 (germline): SGHTA, FQGNSA. CDR3 protein: CASSLSGTDSYEQYF. The CDR3 nucleotides read TGTGCCAGCAGCTTATCCGGGACAGACTCCTACGAGCAGTACTTC.

The V call is TRBV6-5, the J call TRBJ1-1; D possibly corresponds to TRBD1 (5 bases). Germline CDR1 MNHEY, CDR2 SVGAGI. Deletions cut 7 bases from V and 1 base from J, with 10 bases between. This CDR3 has 13 amino acids. The CDR3 DNA sequence: TGTGCCAGCACTGGGCAGGGGAACACTGAAGCTTTCTTT. Its protein product is CASTGQGNTEAFF.

This sequence joins TRBV6-5 and TRBJ1-2; TRBD1 matches at 8 bases. Germline loops: CDR1 MNHEY, CDR2 SVGAGI. The CDR3 contains 13 residues. The junction had 5 bases not matched to a gene; V was cut back by 6 bases and J by 5 bases. CDR3 in amino acids: CASSQGARYGYTF. CDR3 DNA: TGTGCCAGCAGCCAGGGGGCAAGGTATGGCTACACCTTC.

As regards this clone: A junction end diverges from the germline sequence, so it may reflect a read error. The J gene is TRBJ2-5, the V gene TRBV28, with 9 nucleotides matching TRBD1. The DNA end favors TRBJ2-7, so the J call may be wrong. Germline CDR1 reads MDHEN; CDR2 reads SYDVKM. This CDR3 is built from 16 residues. CDR3 in amino acids: CTSRIKPGTGIDEQYF. In DNA form, the CDR3 reads TGTACCAGCAGAATCAAACCGGGGACAGGGATCGACGAGCAGTACTTC.

With respect to this clone: This CDR3 is also generated by other DNA sequences in the sample. J is TRBJ1-5 and V is TRBV30; 10 bases match TRBD1. This CDR3 contains 14 residues. Germline V gene lookup returns CDR1 GTSNPN and CDR2 SVGIG (reference sequence). V gave up 8 bases and J gave up 6 bases; unmatched junction bases: 10. The CDR3, as DNA: TGTGCCGCCCGGGGGACAGGGGAGGTTCAGCCCCAGCATTTT. Residues: CAARGTGEVQPQHF.

This chain joins TRBV13 and TRBJ1-2; weak D call: TRBD1 (6 bases). The CDR3 is 16 amino acids. The V gene lost 0 bases and the J gene lost 2 bases, with 13 bases spanning the gap. Germline V gene sequence: CDR1 PRHDT, CDR2 FYEKMQ (reference sequence). CDR3 nucleotides: TGTGCCAGCAGCTTAGGAGGGACAAAAGGGAACTATGGCTACACCTTC. It codes for CASSLGGTKGNYGYTF.

In its sample, this clone was seen once. V usage is TRBV28 and J usage is TRBJ1-2; D remains ambiguous. V lost 5 bases and J 6 bases, leaving 16 bases between the germline ends. This CDR3 is built from 14 residues. CDR1 and CDR2 from the germline V gene are MDHEN and SYDVKM. The CDR3 region has the DNA TGTGCCAGCAGTCTTCAGATGAGGGTAGATGGCTACACCTTC. It codes for CASSLQMRVDGYTF.

V gene TRBV19 combines with J gene TRBJ1-6; 9 nucleotides line up with TRBD1. V was pared by 3 bases and J by 13 bases, with 10 bases of the junction left unmatched. The germline gives CDR1 LNHDA, CDR2 SQIVND (reference sequence). The CDR3 totals 15 residues. Here the CDR3 DNA reads TGTGCCAGTAGTATCAATGCGGGACAGGGAAATCCCCTCCACTTT. The encoded protein is CASSINAGQGNPLHF.

This clone was found a few times. The chain carries TRBV4-1 and TRBJ1-4; D is unclear. V gave up 1 base and J gave up 4 bases, with 7 bases separating them. This CDR3 is built from 14 residues. Per the germline V gene, CDR1 is MGHRA and CDR2 is YSYEKL. The CDR3 sequence is CASSQARDNEKLFF. The CDR3 DNA reads TGCGCCAGCAGCCAAGCGAGAGATAATGAAAAACTGTTTTTT.

The rearrangement uses TRBV6-6 and TRBJ1-5, with 7 bases aligning to TRBD1. This CDR3 region has 13 residues. Germline V CDR1 and CDR2: MNHNY, SVGAGI (reference sequence). With V trimmed by 7 bases and J by 7 bases, 7 bases remained unmatched. The CDR3 DNA follows: TGTGCCAGCAAGGGGGCCAGTGGACAGCCCCAGCATTTT. Its translation is CASKGASGQPQHF.

Note on this clone: Other DNA sequences of this sample code for an identical CDR3. CDR3 nucleotides: TGTGCCAGCAGCCTTCGGAAGCACAGGGGAACAAACACCGGGGAGCTGTTTTTT. This translates into CASSLRKHRGTNTGELFF. J is TRBJ2-2 and V is TRBV7-9; 7 bases are a match to TRBD1. CDR1 and CDR2 (germline): SEHNR, FQNEAQ (reference sequence). V shed 5 bases and J 2 bases; nucleotides not matched to a gene: 14. The CDR3 totals 18 residues.

This chain links TRBV7-8 with TRBJ2-2; D ambiguous. The CDR3 runs to 14 residues. The germline V gene encodes CDR1 SGHVS and CDR2 FQNEAQ. Trimming stripped 1 base from V and 4 bases from J, with 7 bases between. CDR3 region: CASSLVSVTGELFF. The CDR3 DNA follows: TGTGCCAGCAGCTTAGTCTCAGTCACCGGGGAGCTGTTTTTT.

The V gene is TRBV7-9, the J gene TRBJ2-3; possibly TRBD2 for D (5 bases). Trimming took off 4 bases at V and 6 bases at J, with 11 bases between the two ends. The CDR3 runs to 13 residues. The germline V gene encodes CDR1 SEHNR and CDR2 FQNEAQ (reference sequence). CDR3 in amino acids: CASSWGSADTQYF. CDR3 DNA: TGTGCCAGCAGCTGGGGTAGCGCGGATACGCAGTATTTT. Looking up the rest from reference TRBV7-9 and TRBJ2-3 gives the full variable domain: DTGVSQNPRHKITKRGQNVTFRCDPISEHNRLYWYRQTLGQGPEFLTYFQNEAQLEKSRLLSDRFSAERPKGSFSTLEIQRTEQGDSAMYLCASSWGSADTQYFGPGTRLTVL.

J is TRBJ2-7 and V is TRBV5-1; D possibly corresponds to TRBD1 (5 bases). The CDR3 consists of 13 residues. The V end lost 3 bases, the J end lost 7 bases, and 14 bases lay between the germline ends. Germline CDR1 SGHRS, CDR2 YFSETQ. CDR3 residues: CASSWGRDWEQYF. The CDR3 bases are TGCGCCAGCAGCTGGGGCCGAGATTGGGAGCAGTACTTC.

This clone has only a few counts. A read error may account for a junction end that differs from germline. This chain connects TRBV7-7 to TRBJ2-7; 8 bases line up with TRBD1. Germline CDR1 SSHAT, CDR2 FNYEAQ (reference sequence). The CDR3 is made up of 15 amino acids. CDR3 sequence reads: CASSLGQGATYEQYF. The CDR3 region has the DNA TGTGCTAGCAGCTTAGGGCAGGGGGCCACCTACGAGCAGTACTTC.

The rearrangement links TRBV28 to TRBJ2-2; 11 positions agree with TRBD1. The V gene's germline CDR1 is MDHEN and CDR2 SYDVKM. CDR3 length equals 12 residues. The CDR3 region is CAGQGDTGELFF. DNA of the CDR3: TGTGCGGGACAGGGGGACACCGGGGAGCTGTTTTTT. The full variable domain, with the rest looked up from reference TRBV28 and TRBJ2-2, is DVKVTQSSRYLVKRTGEKVFLECVQDMDHENMFWYRQDPGLGLRLIYFSYDVKMKEKGDIPEGYSVSREKKERFSLILESASTNQTSMYLCAGQGDTGELFFGEGSRLTVL.

This chain links TRBV5-4 with TRBJ1-5, with D possibly being TRBD1 (5 bases). Between the trimmed V and J ends, which lost 0 bases and 0 bases, there was a span of 7 bases. This CDR3 comprises 15 residues. Germline V gene data show CDR1 as SGHNT and CDR2 as YYREEE (reference sequence). The CDR3 DNA reads as TGTGCCAGCAGCTTGGGGGGGGGTAGCAATCAGCCCCAGCATTTT. Its translation is CASSLGGGSNQPQHF.

The genes are TRBV10-3 and TRBJ1-1, with 8 positions matching TRBD1. Per germline, CDR1 ENHRY and CDR2 SYGVKD. This CDR3 is 15 amino acids long. Germline trimming cut 2 bases from V and 2 bases from J; bases unmatched to any gene: 4. The CDR3 DNA reads as TGTGCCATCAGTGAGGGAGGACAGGGTAACACTGAAGCTTTCTTT. It yields the protein CAISEGGQGNTEAFF.

Comments on this clone: At one of its ends the junction is not consistent with the germline gene, which may arise from a read error. This chain joins TRBV11-2 and TRBJ2-1; 8 positions agree with TRBD2. The CDR3 contains 15 residues. Per germline, CDR1 SGHAT and CDR2 FQNNGV. CDR3 sequence (DNA): TGTGCCAGCAGCTTAGGCGGGGGGATGTACAGTGAGCAGTTCTTC. This encodes CASSLGGGMYSEQFF.

This clone was seen only a few times. The V and J genes are TRBV6-1 and TRBJ2-3; D is possibly TRBD1 (5 bases). Germline loops: CDR1 MNHNS, CDR2 SASEGT. Trimming took 7 bases from V and 4 from J, leaving 9 bases between them. This CDR3 comprises 12 residues. The CDR3 region is CASKGWSDTQYF. DNA for the CDR3: TGTGCCAGCAAGGGGTGGTCAGATACGCAGTATTTT.

The chain joins TRBV25-1 to TRBJ2-5; 11 bases fit TRBD2. Per the germline V gene, CDR1 is MGHDK and CDR2 is SYGVNS. This CDR3 has 17 amino acids. The V and J ends lost 5 bases and 8 bases, in that order; junction bases with no gene match: 16. CDR3 sequence (DNA): TGTGCCAGCAGTCTAGTCGAGCTAGCGGGGGGAAAGAGAACCCAGTACTTC. Residues: CASSLVELAGGKRTQYF.

This chain links TRBV2 with TRBJ1-3, with no clear D. V lost 3 bases to trimming and J lost 0 bases, with 9 bases between them. The CDR3 runs 15 residues. From germline, CDR1 is SNHLY and CDR2 FYNNEI. CDR3 sequence: CASSDMGLSGNTIYF. Written as DNA, the CDR3 is TGTGCCAGCAGTGATATGGGCCTCTCTGGAAACACCATATATTTT.

The chain carries TRBV2 and TRBJ2-2, with TRBD2 matching over 14 bases. V gave up 6 bases and J gave up 5 bases; unmatched junction bases: 2. CDR1 and CDR2 from the germline V gene are SNHLY and FYNNEI. The CDR3 is 15 residues long. The CDR3 DNA sequence: TGTGCCAGCAGGACTAGCGGGGGGGAAACCGGGGAGCTGTTTTTT. Translation gives CASRTSGGETGELFF. Full variable domain (remainder filled in from reference TRBV2 and TRBJ2-2): EPEVTQTPSHQVTQMGQEVILRCVPISNHLYFYWYRQILGQKVEFLVSFYNNEISEKSEIFDDQFSVERPDGSNFTLKIRSTKLEDSAMYFCASRTSGGETGELFFGEGSRLTVL.

This rearrangement joins TRBV19 to TRBJ1-4; no clear D. The CDR3 runs to 17 residues. Germline V lookup: CDR1 LNHDA, CDR2 SQIVND (reference sequence). V lost 3 bases to trimming and J lost 0 bases, with 14 bases between them. Written as DNA, the CDR3 is TGTGCCAGTAGTATTTTGTCGGGTAGTGCAACTAATGAAAAACTGTTTTTT. This codes for CASSILSGSATNEKLFF.

The J gene is TRBJ2-1, the V gene TRBV23-1, with D possibly being TRBD2 (5 bases). TRBV23-1 is recorded as an ORF, its role being uncertain. The CDR3 has 13 amino acids. V was trimmed by 6 bases and J by 5 bases, leaving 11 bases between them. Here the CDR3 DNA reads TGCGCCAGCAGAAACTCCGGGAACAATGAGCAGTTCTTC. Amino acids: CASRNSGNNEQFF.

This clone was counted a few times. The genes are TRBV19 and TRBJ1-4; 8 nucleotides align to TRBD1. CDR1 is LNHDA and CDR2 is SQIVND in the germline V gene (reference sequence). This CDR3 spans 13 amino acids. Unmatched junction bases numbered 4, after V lost 8 bases and J lost 5 bases. CDR3 DNA sequence: TGTGCCAGTCACGACAGGGGAAATGAAAAACTGTTTTTT. Protein sequence: CASHDRGNEKLFF.

CDR3 nucleotide sequence: TGTGCCAGCAGCCAAGATTTAGGGGGGGCAGGAGGTGAAAAACTGTTTTTT. As protein: CASSQDLGGAGGEKLFF. The chain joins TRBV4-2 to TRBJ1-4, with TRBD1 as a possible D gene (6 bases). CDR1 and CDR2 (germline): LGHNA, YNFKEQ. The CDR3 contains 17 residues. V dropped 0 bases and J dropped 7 bases, with 18 bases sitting between them.

The chain joins TRBV18 to TRBJ2-2; 7 bases fit TRBD1. The germline V gene has CDR1 KGHSH and CDR2 LQKENI. The CDR3 is 14 residues long. With V trimmed by 6 bases and J by 3 bases, 4 bases remained unmatched. CDR3 DNA: TGTGCCAGCTCCCTTCAGGGGGACACCGGGGAGCTGTTTTTT. Its translation: CASSLQGDTGELFF. The full variable domain, completed using reference TRBV18 and TRBJ2-2, is NAGVMQNPRHLVRRRGQEARLRCSPMKGHSHVYWYRQLPEEGLKFMVYLQKENIIDESGMPKERFSAEFPKEGPSILRIQQVVRGDSAAYFCASSLQGDTGELFFGEGSRLTVL.

This clone has a handful of counts. The chain joins TRBV5-5 to TRBJ1-4; tentative D call: TRBD1 (6 bases). V shed 2 bases and J shed 8 bases, with 22 bases lying between them. The CDR3 is 17 residues long. Germline assignment: CDR1 SGHKS and CDR2 YYEKEE (reference sequence). For the CDR3, the DNA is TGTGCCAGCAGCTTAGAAGTAACAGGGACCAGGAGAGAAAAACTGTTTTTT. Translated: CASSLEVTGTRREKLFF.